The rows below give T cell receptor beta chains drawn from one sample of a study of blood T cell repertoires in COVID-19. Produced via immunoSEQ multiplex PCR; TCRdb's table is partial and in-frame only. The sample lists roughly 200,000 clones, roughly 80% occurring once. Sequencing was carried out using peripheral blood. The source is a human donor in a cohort sampled during active COVID-19. Each CDR3 is given with its conserved first and last residue. A D gene is named only where the DNA matches it firmly. Clone size is shown for a subset of rows, as once, few, many or a class of expanded clone.

TGTGCCAGCAGCCAAGTCGGACAGGGACACTATGGCTACACCTTC	CASSQVGQGHYGYTF	TRBD1	TRBJ1-2	-	TRBV3-1/TRBV3-2	15
TGTGCCAGTAGTAAGGGACAGGACCGGCCCCAGCATTTT	CASSKGQDRPQHF	TRBD1	TRBJ1-5	few	TRBV19	13
TGTGCCAGCAGCTTAGTCCAGGGGGAAATCTACGAGCAGTACTTC	CASSLVQGEIYEQYF	TRBD1	TRBJ2-7	-	TRBV7-9	15
TGTGCCAGCAGACCCCGACAGGGGGAGAGAGATACGCAGTATTTT	CASRPRQGERDTQYF	TRBD1	TRBJ2-3	once	TRBV6-5	15
TGTGCCAGCTCACCACAGGCAGGGGTCGGCATGAACACTGAAGCTTTCTTT	CASSPQAGVGMNTEAFF	-	TRBJ1-1	few	TRBV18	17
TGCGCCAGCAGCTTGGCCGGTGCTGGGGGGACCCTCTACGAGCAGTACTTC	CASSLAGAGGTLYEQYF	-	TRBJ2-7	-	TRBV5-1	17
TGCGCCAGCAGCCAGGATACTAGCGGGGGGTACGAGCAGTACTTC	CASSQDTSGGYEQYF	TRBD2	TRBJ2-7	-	TRBV4-3	15
TGTGCCAGCAGCCAAGCGTTGGCGGATGGCTACACCTTC	CASSQALADGYTF	-	TRBJ1-2	-	TRBV3-1/TRBV3-2	13
TGTGCCATCAGTGAAGGCCAGGGCGCAGATACGCAGTATTTT	CAISEGQGADTQYF	-	TRBJ2-3	-	TRBV10-3	14
TGTGCCAGCAGCGGCGGGAGCTCCTACAATGAGCAGTTCTTC	CASSGGSSYNEQFF	TRBD2	TRBJ2-1	-	TRBV7-9	14
TGTGCCACCAGTGATTTGGGGGGGACAGTAGCCAAAAACATTCAGTACTTC	CATSDLGGTVAKNIQYF	-	TRBJ2-4	-	TRBV24-1	17
TGTGCCAGCAGCTTAACGATTTCCGGGACAGGGGGAACCGGGGAGCTGTTTTTT	CASSLTISGTGGTGELFF	TRBD1	TRBJ2-2	-	TRBV7-3	18
TGTGCCAGCAGCTCGACCGGGACAGGGGGACGGGGCAATCAGCCCCAGCATTTT	CASSSTGTGGRGNQPQHF	TRBD1	TRBJ1-5	-	TRBV7-8	18
TGTGCCAGTAGTGCCCTCCCCGGGACCTACAATGAGCAGTTCTTC	CASSALPGTYNEQFF	-	TRBJ2-1	-	TRBV19	15
TGTGCCAGCAGCTTAGGTGGGGCCACCTACGAGCAGTACTTC	CASSLGGATYEQYF	-	TRBJ2-7	-	TRBV7-2	14
TGTGCCAGCAGTTTCCGGGGATACGAGCAGTACTTC	CASSFRGYEQYF	-	TRBJ2-7	-	TRBV28	12
TGTGCCAGCAGCACCCGACAGGGTCCCCACGAGCAGTACTTC	CASSTRQGPHEQYF	TRBD1	TRBJ2-7	-	TRBV11-1	14
TGTGCCAGCAGCCGGAACAGGGGACCTAACTATGGCTACACCTTC	CASSRNRGPNYGYTF	TRBD1	TRBJ1-2	-	TRBV11-2	15
TGTGCCAGCAGCCTCGACAGGGTAGGGACTGAAGCTTTCTTT	CASSLDRVGTEAFF	TRBD1	TRBJ1-1	-	TRBV7-8	14
TGCGCCAGCAGCCCCGGACAGGGAAGGCCCGGGGAGCTGTTTTTT	CASSPGQGRPGELFF	TRBD1	TRBJ2-2	-	TRBV5-1	15
TGTGCCAGCAGTCAGGGACAAAGAACGCCCCTCCACTTT	CASSQGQRTPLHF	-	TRBJ1-6	-	TRBV27	13
TGTGCCAGTAGTATAGAACAGGGTCCCTATGGCTACACCTTC	CASSIEQGPYGYTF	-	TRBJ1-2	-	TRBV19	14
TGTGCCAGCAGTTACCGGGTTAACACTGAAGCTTTCTTT	CASSYRVNTEAFF	-	TRBJ1-1	-	TRBV6-2/TRBV6-3	13
TGCGCCAGCGGAGGACGGGAGGCCTACGAGCAGTACTTC	CASGGREAYEQYF	TRBD2	TRBJ2-7	-	TRBV5-1	13
TGTGCCAGCAGTTACCGGGACGAGCAGTACTTC	CASSYRDEQYF	-	TRBJ2-7	once	TRBV7-8	11
TGTGCCAGCAATAACAGGGGCAACACTGAAGCTTTCTTT	CASNNRGNTEAFF	TRBD1	TRBJ1-1	-	TRBV12-3/TRBV12-4	13
TGTGCCAGCAGCTCCCAGACAGGGCTAAATGAAAAACTGTTTTTT	CASSSQTGLNEKLFF	TRBD1	TRBJ1-4	-	TRBV7-9	15
TGTGCCAGCAGCCCAACCTACAGGGAAACCATGAACACTGAAGCTTTCTTT	CASSPTYRETMNTEAFF	-	TRBJ1-1	-	TRBV7-8	17
TGTGCCAGCAGTCCCCCCGGGGGAAGCAATCAGCCCCAGCATTTT	CASSPPGGSNQPQHF	-	TRBJ1-5	-	TRBV6-5	15
TGTGCCAGCAGTTTTAATAGAAGGGGGCGCAGTCTAACTAATGAAAAACTGTTTTTT	CASSFNRRGRSLTNEKLFF	TRBD1	TRBJ1-4	-	TRBV6-2/TRBV6-3	19
TGCGCCAGCAGCCCCGGACAGAGCTCCTACAATGAGCAGTTCTTC	CASSPGQSSYNEQFF	-	TRBJ2-1	-	TRBV4-3	15
TGTGCCAGCAGTGGTAGGGAGGGAAACACCATATATTTT	CASSGREGNTIYF	-	TRBJ1-3	once	TRBV28	13
TGCGCCAGCAGGTCCGGGACAGGGGACATGAACACTGAAGCTTTCTTT	CASRSGTGDMNTEAFF	TRBD1	TRBJ1-1	-	TRBV5-1	16
TGTGCCAGCAGCCAAGATGTAAGCGGGGGGGCCTACGAGCAGTACTTC	CASSQDVSGGAYEQYF	TRBD2	TRBJ2-7	-	TRBV4-2	16
TGTGCCAGCAGCTTGGAACCAACAGCCCCCTCTGGGGCCAACGTCCTGACTTTC	CASSLEPTAPSGANVLTF	-	TRBJ2-6	-	TRBV5-6	18
TGTGCCAGCAGCTTAGAGGGACAGGCGATGAACACTGAAGCTTTCTTT	CASSLEGQAMNTEAFF	TRBD1	TRBJ1-1	-	TRBV11-1	16
TGTGCCAGCAGCGTGAAAGCTGAATCAAGCTCTGGGGCCAACGTCCTGACTTTC	CASSVKAESSSGANVLTF	-	TRBJ2-6	-	TRBV5-6	18
TGTGCCAGCAGCTTACTAGTGAACACCATATATTTT	CASSLLVNTIYF	-	TRBJ1-3	-	TRBV7-9	12
TGTGCCAGCAGAGAGACAGGGGTCAGCTCCTACGAGCAGTACTTC	CASRETGVSSYEQYF	TRBD1	TRBJ2-7	-	TRBV28	15
TGTGCCAGCAGTTCTTACTCGGGGTCCTCTGGAAACACCATATATTTT	CASSSYSGSSGNTIYF	-	TRBJ1-3	-	TRBV28	16
TGTGCCAGCTCGCGTACTTCCGGGACAGGGGATGGCTACACCTTC	CASSRTSGTGDGYTF	TRBD1	TRBJ1-2	-	TRBV18	15
TGTGCCAGCAGCTCGGAGAAGAATCCGGGACAGCCCTACGAGCAGTACTTC	CASSSEKNPGQPYEQYF	TRBD1	TRBJ2-7	-	TRBV7-6	17
TGTGCCACCAGTGAAGGGACAGGGGGTGTTGATGGCTACACCTTC	CATSEGTGGVDGYTF	TRBD1	TRBJ1-2	-	TRBV24-1	15
TGTGCCAGCAGCCCAGGGTATGGCTACACCTTC	CASSPGYGYTF	-	TRBJ1-2	-	TRBV11-3	11
TGCGCCAGCAGCCAAGGGTTGCAGGGAAGGACTGAAGCTTTCTTT	CASSQGLQGRTEAFF	-	TRBJ1-1	-	TRBV4-1	15
TGTGCCAGCAGCGTTGACGGACAGGGGGAGTACGAGCAGTACTTC	CASSVDGQGEYEQYF	TRBD1	TRBJ2-7	-	TRBV9	15
TGTGCCAGTAGTGTTACTCAGGGAACCGCAGTCTATGGCTACACCTTC	CASSVTQGTAVYGYTF	-	TRBJ1-2	-	TRBV19	16
TGCAGCGTTGAACCCAGGGGAACTGAAGCTTTCTTT	CSVEPRGTEAFF	-	TRBJ1-1	-	TRBV29-1	12
TGTGCCAGCTCCGGACAGGTCGCTTTCTCTGGAAACACCATATATTTT	CASSGQVAFSGNTIYF	TRBD1	TRBJ1-3	-	TRBV18	16
TGTGCCAGCAGCCCGGGACTCCAAGAGACCCAGTACTTC	CASSPGLQETQYF	-	TRBJ2-5	-	TRBV28	13
TGCAGCGTGGTAACAGAGTATGGCTACACCTTC	CSVVTEYGYTF	-	TRBJ1-2	few	TRBV29-1	11